This T cell receptor (beta chain) was found in a study of T cell changes during pregnancy in multiple sclerosis. Method: immunoSEQ multiplex PCR; TCRdb's copy keeps in-frame clones and lacks some. The table lists fewer than 65,000 clones, roughly 90% of them singletons. V dropped 5 bases and J dropped 6; count of bases not matched to a gene: 8. There are 15 residues in the CDR3. Germline-derived CDR1 and CDR2 are SGHTA and FQGTGA. This rearrangement joins TRBV7-3 to TRBJ2-1; TRBD2 agrees at 9 bases. Sample: peripheral blood, taken in the first trimester of pregnancy. This clonotype originated in a female donor in good health, enrolled as a control in a pregnancy study. In nucleotides, the CDR3 is TGTGCCAGCAGCCCGGGAGCGGGGGGTTTCAATGAGCAGTTCTTC. It is translated as CASSPGAGGFNEQFF. Complete variable domain (other parts from reference TRBV7-3 and TRBJ2-1): GAGVSQTPSNKVTEKGKYVELRCDPISGHTALYWYRQSLGQGPEFLIYFQGTGAADDSGLPNDRFFAVRPEGSVSTLKIQRTERGDSAVYLCASSPGAGGFNEQFFGPGTRLTVL.